One and the same sample provided the 31 T cell receptor beta chains below, sequenced in a study of metastatic and nonmetastatic thyroid tumors. All patients were untreated before thyroid surgery. TCRdb ran MiXCR on the PCR reads. The sample lists about 10,000 clones, less than 40% occurring once. The sample comprised tumor tissue. These receptors were taken from a female donor with papillary thyroid cancer or a benign thyroid nodule (not recorded which). Some clones in this sample may be carry-over from other donors' samples.

J is TRBJ2-7 and V is TRBV29-1; 7 bases align to TRBD2. The length of the CDR3 is 12 residues. V trimming: 4 bases; J trimming: 2 bases; junction bases outside the gene matches: 2. Per germline, CDR1 SQVTM and CDR2 ANQGSEA. CDR3 coding DNA: TGCAGCGTTGGGGGGGGAGCCTACGAGCAGTACTTC. Encoded protein: CSVGGGAYEQYF.

Comment on this clone: The CDR3 does not end in the conserved phenylalanine or tryptophan, so this is likely a read error. The chain couples TRBV6-1 to TRBJ1-2; D perhaps matches TRBD1 (5 bases). Germline V lookup: CDR1 MNHNS, CDR2 SASEGT. Trimming took off 4 bases at V and 9 bases at J, with 24 bases between the two ends. The CDR3 has 16 residues. CDR3: CASSASRAGRAPSYTL. The CDR3 DNA reads TGTGCCAGCAGTGCGAGTAGAGCAGGGAGAGCACCAAGCTACACCTTA.

The chain couples TRBV6-2 or TRBV6-3 to TRBJ2-1, with 10 bases lining up with TRBD2. CDR3 length equals 17 residues. The V gene's germline CDR1 is MNHEY and CDR2 SVGEGT. J lost 7 bases, V lost 2 bases, and 11 bases had no gene match. The CDR3, as DNA: TGTGCCAGCAGTTACGGGGCTAGCGGGAGTATGAGGAATGAGCAGTTCTTC. It codes for CASSYGASGSMRNEQFF.

The V gene is TRBV7-2, the J gene TRBJ1-3, with D possibly being TRBD1 (5 bases). Trimming removed 8 bases from V and 0 bases from J, with 11 bases in between. Germline assignment: CDR1 SGHTA and CDR2 FQGNSA. CDR3 size: 14 residues. The DNA for the CDR3 is TGTGCCAGCCGCGGGGACCTCTCTGGAAACACCATATATTTT. It translates to CASRGDLSGNTIYF. Full variable domain (missing parts from reference TRBV7-2 and TRBJ1-3): GAGVSQSPSNKVTEKGKDVELRCDPISGHTALYWYRQSLGQGLEFLIYFQGNSAPDKSGLPSDRFSAERTGGSVSTLTIQRTQQEDSAVYLCASRGDLSGNTIYFGEGSWLTVV.

This clone showed up just a few times. The chain is built from TRBV28 and TRBJ1-2, with D possibly being TRBD1 (5 bases). The length of the CDR3 is 13 residues. V lost 6 bases, J lost 6 bases, and 14 bases lay in between. The germline V gene has CDR1 MDHEN and CDR2 SYDVKM. The CDR3 region has the DNA TGTGCCAGCAGCCTGCATGGAGGGGATGGCTACACCTTC. Encoded protein: CASSLHGGDGYTF.

The rearrangement uses TRBV5-1 and TRBJ1-6; tentatively, D is TRBD1 (5 bases). The germline CDR1 and CDR2 sequences are SGHRS and YFSETQ. The V and J ends lost 3 bases and 5 bases respectively, with 9 bases between them. CDR3 length equals 14 residues. CDR3 residues: CASSSDSNNSPLHF. DNA of the CDR3: TGCGCCAGCAGCTCCGACAGTAATAATTCACCCCTCCACTTT.

The rearrangement uses TRBV20-1 and TRBJ2-1; D remains ambiguous. Trimming removed 5 bases from V and 8 bases from J, with 13 bases in between. CDR3 length equals 12 residues. The germline CDR1 and CDR2 sequences are DFQATT and SNEGSKA (reference sequence). The CDR3 DNA is TGCAGTGCTGGCCGGAGTCTAGATGAGCAGTTCTTC. It encodes CSAGRSLDEQFF.

On this clone: This sequence may be a read error, since a much larger clone differs from it by one base. This chain connects TRBV5-1 to TRBJ1-2, with D possibly being TRBD1 (6 bases). The CDR3 covers 15 residues. The V end was cut by 0 bases, the J end by 1 base, with 10 bases between. Germline V gene lookup returns CDR1 SGHRS and CDR2 YFSETQ. CDR3 sequence reads: CASSLVGQHNYGYTF. The CDR3 region has the DNA TGCGCCAGCAGCTTGGTCGGACAGCATAACTATGGCTACACCTTC.

In this sample, this clone turned up a few times. One junction end disagrees with the germline gene, perhaps due to a read error. V usage is TRBV4-2 and J usage is TRBJ2-1, with 10 bases fitting TRBD2. The CDR3 spans 19 residues. Looked up from germline, CDR1 is LGHNA and CDR2 is YNFKEQ. CDR3 in amino acids: CASSPRLAGGVSSYNEHFF. The DNA for the CDR3 is TGTGCCAGCAGCCCCCGACTAGCGGGTGGGGTGAGCTCCTACAATGAGCATTTCTTC.

The rearrangement uses TRBV6-1 and TRBJ2-2; 7 bases map to TRBD2. Unmatched junction bases numbered 3, after V lost 2 bases and J lost 3 bases. The V gene's germline CDR1 is MNHNS and CDR2 SASEGT. The CDR3 has 15 residues. CDR3 in DNA: TGTGCCAGCAGTGAAAGGGCGGGAGACACCGGGGAGCTGTTTTTT. It yields the protein CASSERAGDTGELFF.

This clone has just one count. The rearrangement uses TRBV7-2 and TRBJ2-7; 12 bases line up with TRBD2. Germline-derived CDR1 and CDR2 are SGHTA and FQGNSA. The J segment lost 0 bases and the V segment lost 0 bases, leaving 3 bases of the junction unmatched. CDR3 length: 17 amino acids. The CDR3 bases are TGTGCCAGCAGCTTAGCCCTGACTAGCGGGAGCTCCTACGAGCAGTACTTC. This translates into CASSLALTSGSSYEQYF.

This clone is deemed medium-sized (0.01 to 0.1%). The chain couples TRBV12-3 or TRBV12-4 to TRBJ1-5, with 9 bases that match TRBD1. With V trimmed by 3 bases and J by 3 bases, 6 bases remained unmatched. The CDR3 contains 16 residues. The CDR3 region has the DNA TGTGCCAGCAGTTTCTCCGGGACAGGGAACAATCAGCCCCAGCATTTT. Protein sequence: CASSFSGTGNNQPQHF.

In this sample, this clone turned up a few times. The V and J genes are TRBV6-1 and TRBJ2-1, with D possibly TRBD2 on 6 matching bases. The germline V gene has CDR1 MNHNS and CDR2 SASEGT. The CDR3 length is 15 residues. V lost 6 bases and J lost 6, with 18 bases in between. CDR3 sequence reads: CASSLGREPANEQFF. The CDR3, as DNA: TGTGCCAGCAGCCTTGGACGGGAGCCAGCCAATGAGCAGTTCTTC.

This clone is categorized as medium-sized (0.01 to 0.1%). The rearrangement joins TRBV20-1 to TRBJ2-3; 11 positions agree with TRBD2. The germline V gene has CDR1 DFQATT and CDR2 SNEGSKA (reference sequence). The CDR3 consists of 15 residues. V shed 3 bases and J 6 bases; nucleotides not matched to a gene: 8. The CDR3 loop is CSARMTSGIADTQYF. The CDR3 DNA reads TGCAGTGCTAGGATGACTAGCGGGATTGCGGATACGCAGTATTTT.

This chain uses TRBV28 with TRBJ2-3, with no clear D. V lost 2 bases to trimming and J lost 2 bases, with 5 bases between them. The germline V gene encodes CDR1 MDHEN and CDR2 SYDVKM. This CDR3 spans 13 amino acids. The CDR3 region is CASSLALTDTQYF. For the CDR3, the DNA is TGTGCCAGCAGTTTAGCGCTCACAGATACGCAGTATTTT.

This clone is medium-sized (0.01 to 0.1%) within its sample. This chain uses TRBV20-1 with TRBJ1-6; 8 bases line up with TRBD1. Looked up from germline, CDR1 is DFQATT and CDR2 is SNEGSKA (reference sequence). CDR3 length equals 14 residues. V lost 3 bases and J lost 6; bases outside the gene matches: 4. The CDR3 is CSASNGQGNSPLHF. CDR3 bases: TGCAGTGCTAGCAATGGACAGGGTAATTCACCCCTCCACTTT.

By share of the sample, this clone is medium-sized. The chain links TRBV15 to TRBJ2-7; weak D call: TRBD2 (5 bases). The CDR3 length is 14 residues. Germline V gene sequence: CDR1 LNHNV, CDR2 YYDKDF (reference sequence). Trimming took 1 base from V and 2 from J, leaving 9 bases between them. CDR3 DNA sequence: TGTGCCACCAGCAGAGGAAGTAGCGCCTACGAGCAGTACTTC. This sequence encodes CATSRGSSAYEQYF. Filled out from reference TRBV15 and TRBJ2-7, the complete variable domain reads DAMVIQNPRYQVTQFGKPVTLSCSQTLNHNVMYWYQQKSSQAPKLLFHYYDKDFNNEADTPDNFQSRRPNTSFCFLDIRSPGLGDTAMYLCATSRGSSAYEQYFGPGTRLTVT.

This clone appeared a few times. V is TRBV29-1 and J is TRBJ2-7; the D call may be TRBD1 or TRBD2 (7 bases each). Trimming removed 4 bases at V and 7 bases at J, with 17 bases between. This CDR3 is built from 13 residues. CDR1 and CDR2 from the germline V gene are SQVTM and ANQGSEA. In DNA form, the CDR3 reads TGCAGCGTTGTAAAGAACAGGGGAGGGGAGCAGTACTTC. Translation: CSVVKNRGGEQYF.

This clone was detected a few times. The chain links TRBV6-2 or TRBV6-3 to TRBJ2-7; the D gene is possibly TRBD2 (6 bases). Germline assignment: CDR1 MNHEY and CDR2 SVGEGT. This CDR3 contains 16 residues. V lost 7 bases, J lost 3 bases, and 22 bases lay in between. CDR3 sequence reads: CASTRPGLSAIYEQYF. The CDR3, as DNA: TGTGCCAGCACTCGACCCGGACTATCGGCGATCTACGAGCAGTACTTC.

The rearrangement uses TRBV18 and TRBJ2-5, with TRBD2 as a possible D gene (6 bases). V lost 3 bases to trimming and J lost 2 bases, with 13 bases between them. Germline loops: CDR1 KGHSH, CDR2 LQKENI. The CDR3 totals 15 residues. The CDR3 sequence is CASSPVGGPQETQYF. The CDR3 region has the DNA TGTGCCAGCTCACCGGTAGGAGGGCCTCAAGAGACCCAGTACTTC.

In this sample, this clone turned up a few times. This chain uses TRBV27 with TRBJ1-6; D is possibly TRBD1 (6 bases). The CDR3 is 13 amino acids. Per germline, CDR1 MNHEY and CDR2 SMNVEV (reference sequence). V lost 7 bases to trimming and J lost 9 bases, with 13 bases between them. CDR3 region: CASKGTRSSPLHF. CDR3 in DNA: TGTGCCAGCAAGGGGACACGGAGTTCACCCCTCCACTTT.

This sequence joins TRBV6-5 and TRBJ1-1; 7 bases match TRBD1. The CDR3 runs 13 residues. Germline lookup yields CDR1 MNHEY and CDR2 SVGAGI. The V gene end was trimmed by 2 bases and the J gene end by 6 bases; junction bases not matched to a gene: 3. The DNA of the CDR3 is TGTGCCAGCAGTTACACCGGGACAGCTGAAGCTTTCTTT. Translation gives CASSYTGTAEAFF.

This sequence joins TRBV30 and TRBJ1-1; 8 nucleotides match TRBD1. The CDR3 extends over 16 amino acids. Germline trimming cut 4 bases from V and 1 base from J; bases unmatched to any gene: 11. Germline assignment: CDR1 GTSNPN and CDR2 SVGIG (reference sequence). The CDR3 here is CAWTIGTGGSNTEAFF. The CDR3, as DNA: TGTGCCTGGACCATAGGGACAGGCGGCTCGAACACTGAAGCTTTCTTT.

This clone was counted only a few times. The chain links TRBV6-1 to TRBJ2-7; no clear D gene. V was trimmed by 0 bases and J by 3 bases, leaving 3 bases between them. The CDR3 extends over 12 amino acids. Germline V lookup: CDR1 MNHNS, CDR2 SASEGT. CDR3 in DNA: TGTGCCAGCAGTGAAGCGAGCTACGAGCAGTACTTC. This encodes CASSEASYEQYF.

This clone has a handful of counts. V gene TRBV20-1 combines with J gene TRBJ1-1; weak D call: TRBD1 (5 bases). Germline V gives CDR1 DFQATT, CDR2 SNEGSKA (reference sequence). The CDR3 is 13 amino acids. V dropped 5 bases and J dropped 5 bases, with 15 bases sitting between them. DNA for the CDR3: TGCAGTGCTGCCAGGACGGGGGGGACTGAAGCTTTCTTT. Translating gives CSAARTGGTEAFF.

The J gene is TRBJ1-1, the V gene TRBV6-2 or TRBV6-3; D is unresolved. V lost 5 bases and J lost 2, with 12 bases in between. The CDR3 covers 14 residues. The germline CDR1 and CDR2 sequences are MNHEY and SVGEGT. In DNA form, the CDR3 reads TGTGCCAGCAGTCTACAGCGAATTAACACTGAAGCTTTCTTT. It is translated as CASSLQRINTEAFF.

Sample share makes this clone medium-sized. The chain combines TRBV5-1 with TRBJ2-7, with D possibly being TRBD1 (6 bases). This CDR3 has 9 amino acids. Looked up from germline, CDR1 is SGHRS and CDR2 is YFSETQ. CDR3 region: CASSFSRGV. CDR3 nucleotide sequence: TGCGCCAGCAGCTTTTCCAGGGGCGTC.

The chain joins TRBV5-5 to TRBJ1-1; D call uncertain. This CDR3 has 15 amino acids. Looked up from germline, CDR1 is SGHKS and CDR2 is YYEKEE (reference sequence). V lost 5 bases to trimming and J lost 1 base, with 15 bases between them. The CDR3 region has the DNA TGTGCCAGCAGTTTGAGAGCAGGCTCGAACACTGAAGCTTTCTTT. It encodes CASSLRAGSNTEAFF. The full variable domain, in which reference TRBV5-5 and TRBJ1-1 provide the parts outside the CDR3, is DAGVTQSPTHLIKTRGQQVTLRCSPISGHKSVSWYQQVLGQGPQFIFQYYEKEERGRGNFPDRFSARQFPNYSSELNVNALLLGDSALYLCASSLRAGSNTEAFFGQGTRLTVV.

This chain connects TRBV27 to TRBJ2-1; 7 nucleotides align to TRBD2. V gave up 6 bases and J gave up 7 bases; unmatched junction bases: 9. The CDR3 is 14 amino acids. Germline CDR1 MNHEY, CDR2 SMNVEV (reference sequence). CDR3 coding DNA: TGTGCCAGCAGCCGATCCGGGGGGATGAATGAGCAGTTCTTC. It yields the protein CASSRSGGMNEQFF.

The chain employs TRBV7-3 and TRBJ2-2, with 8 bases fitting TRBD1. This CDR3 comprises 13 residues. The V segment lost 5 bases and the J segment 13 bases; nucleotides outside the gene matches: 9. Germline assignment: CDR1 SGHTA and CDR2 FQGTGA. The CDR3 sequence is CASSPLRTGSLFF. The CDR3 coding sequence is TGTGCCAGCAGCCCCCTCCGGACAGGGTCGCTGTTTTTT.

This clone occurred once. This chain joins TRBV11-2 and TRBJ1-2, with D maybe TRBD1 (5 bases). Trimming took off 5 bases at V and 4 bases at J, with 14 bases between the two ends. Germline CDR1 SGHAT, CDR2 FQNNGV. CDR3 length equals 14 residues. The DNA for the CDR3 is TGTGCCAGCAGCAATCTTGACAGTCGCTATGGCTACACCTTC. Amino acids: CASSNLDSRYGYTF.